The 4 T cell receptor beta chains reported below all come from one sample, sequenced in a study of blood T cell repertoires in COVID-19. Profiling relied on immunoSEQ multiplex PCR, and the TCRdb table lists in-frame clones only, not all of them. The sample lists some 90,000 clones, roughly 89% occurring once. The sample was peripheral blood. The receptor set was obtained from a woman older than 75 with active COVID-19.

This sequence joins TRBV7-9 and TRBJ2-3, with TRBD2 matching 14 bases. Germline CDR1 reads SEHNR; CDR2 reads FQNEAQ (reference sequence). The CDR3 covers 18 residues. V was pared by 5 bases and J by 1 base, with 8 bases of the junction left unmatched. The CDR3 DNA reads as TGTGCCAGCAGCACCGGGACTAGCGGGAGTCTAGGCACAGATACGCAGTATTTT. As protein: CASSTGTSGSLGTDTQYF.

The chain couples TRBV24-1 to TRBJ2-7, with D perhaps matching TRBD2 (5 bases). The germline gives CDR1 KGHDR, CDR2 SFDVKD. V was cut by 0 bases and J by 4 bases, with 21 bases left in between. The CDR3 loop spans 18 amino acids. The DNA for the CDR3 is TGTGCCACCAGTGATTTGCTGGACCTAGCCATCCAAATGTACGAGCAGTACTTC. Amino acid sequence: CATSDLLDLAIQMYEQYF.

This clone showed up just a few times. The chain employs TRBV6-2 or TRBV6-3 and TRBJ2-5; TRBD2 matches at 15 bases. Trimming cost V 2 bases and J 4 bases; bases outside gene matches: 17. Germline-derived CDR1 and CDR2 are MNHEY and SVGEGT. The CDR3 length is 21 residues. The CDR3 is CASSYPAGTGTSGRSGETQYF. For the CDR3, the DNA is TGTGCCAGCAGTTACCCTGCCGGGACAGGGACTAGCGGGAGGTCCGGAGAGACCCAGTACTTC.

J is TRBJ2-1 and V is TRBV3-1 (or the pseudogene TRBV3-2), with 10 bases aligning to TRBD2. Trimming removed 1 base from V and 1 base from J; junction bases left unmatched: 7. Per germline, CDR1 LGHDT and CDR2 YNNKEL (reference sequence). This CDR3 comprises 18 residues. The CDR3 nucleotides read TGTGCCAGCAGCCAAGGGGTCTTAGCGGGAGGTTCCTACAATGAGCAGTTCTTC. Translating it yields CASSQGVLAGGSYNEQFF.